This T cell receptor beta chain emerged from a study of blood T cell repertoires in COVID-19. About the research overall: COVID-19 samples, acute and convalescent, were from the United States, Italy and Spain. The cDNA or gDNA used as material had been derived from T cells, B-cell-depleted T cells, or PBMCs.

This clone was seen only once. This CDR3 has 13 amino acids. CDR1 is ENHRY and CDR2 is SYGVKD in the germline V gene. The V and J ends lost 4 bases and 6 bases respectively, with 9 bases between them. Original processing notes: Using reference gene primer amplification, nucleated cell counts were estimated. Only in-frame clones appear in the TCRdb table, and some are missing; sequencing was by immunoSEQ multiplex PCR. V, J and clone size reflect that table, while D and trimming were determined from the DNA. The data hold approximately 260,000 clones, with 89% observed a single time. This receptor was obtained from a woman in her thirties or forties who had recovered from COVID-19. The V gene is TRBV10-3, the J gene TRBJ1-4; D unresolved. Input material: peripheral blood. CDR3 region: CAISAQVDEKLFF. For the CDR3, the DNA is TGTGCCATCAGTGCCCAGGTTGATGAAAAACTGTTTTTT.